Below, one T cell receptor (beta chain) is given with its context. The data originate from a study of blood T cell repertoires in COVID-19. Libraries were prepared by immunoSEQ multiplex PCR; TCRdb keeps only in-frame clonotypes and omits some of them. The sample records 310,000 or so clones, roughly 87% being singletons. Sequenced material: PBMCs or T cells enriched from blood (not recorded which). The clonotype originates from a woman younger than 35 who had recovered from COVID-19.

The CDR3 nucleotides are TGTGCCAGCACAGGGGTCTCTAACTACACCTTC. Encoded protein: CASTGVSNYTF. The chain has TRBV2 and TRBJ1-2; D is possibly TRBD1 (6 bases). Germline assignment: CDR1 SNHLY and CDR2 FYNNEI. V was clipped by 7 bases and J by 10 bases, with 13 bases between them. CDR3 length: 11 amino acids. The full variable domain, rest sourced from reference TRBV2 and TRBJ1-2, is EPEVTQTPSHQVTQMGQEVILRCVPISNHLYFYWYRQILGQKVEFLVSFYNNEISEKSEIFDDQFSVERPDGSNFTLKIRSTKLEDSAMYFCASTGVSNYTFGSGTRLTVV.